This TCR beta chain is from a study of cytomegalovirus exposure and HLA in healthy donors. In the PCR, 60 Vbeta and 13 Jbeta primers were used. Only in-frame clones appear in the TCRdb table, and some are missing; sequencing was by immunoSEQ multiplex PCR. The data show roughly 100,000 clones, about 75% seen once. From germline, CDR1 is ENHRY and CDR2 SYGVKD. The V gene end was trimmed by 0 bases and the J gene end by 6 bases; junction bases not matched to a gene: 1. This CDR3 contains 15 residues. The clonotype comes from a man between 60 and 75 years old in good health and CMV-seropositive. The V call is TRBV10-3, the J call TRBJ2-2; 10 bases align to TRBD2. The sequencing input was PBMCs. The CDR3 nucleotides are TGTGCCATCAGTGAGTCTCTAGCGGGGGCCGGGGAGCTGTTTTTT. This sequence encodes CAISESLAGAGELFF.